Sequencing of this TCR beta chain was carried out in a study of identical twins. Study conclusions and caveats: Cord blood's abundant beta clonotypes had fewer insertions, unlike memory repertoires. Sharing of beta out-of-frame sequences by twins showed a weaker excess.

MiXCR, applied by TCRdb to the 5' RACE reads, yields one record per CDR3 protein. The data contain 240,000 or so distinct CDR3 sequences, about 13% of them seen just once; the ten biggest clones take up 3.5% to 5%. About this clonotype: Its antigen is currently unknown.

The CDR3 consists of 17 residues. Germline V lookup: CDR1 SGHRS, CDR2 YFSETQ. V shed 7 bases, J shed 2 bases, and the junction held 11 bases outside the gene matches. The same sample was also studied in work on yellow fever vaccine responses in identical twins.

Source material: memory (CD45RO+) T cells sorted from blood. This clonotype was sampled from a woman aged 18-29 years in good health. The chain joins TRBV5-1 to TRBJ2-7; 14 bases match TRBD2. CDR3 protein: CASALGGLAGETYEQYF. As DNA, the CDR3 is TGCGCCAGCGCCCTAGGGGGACTAGCGGGAGAGACCTACGAGCAGTACTTC.